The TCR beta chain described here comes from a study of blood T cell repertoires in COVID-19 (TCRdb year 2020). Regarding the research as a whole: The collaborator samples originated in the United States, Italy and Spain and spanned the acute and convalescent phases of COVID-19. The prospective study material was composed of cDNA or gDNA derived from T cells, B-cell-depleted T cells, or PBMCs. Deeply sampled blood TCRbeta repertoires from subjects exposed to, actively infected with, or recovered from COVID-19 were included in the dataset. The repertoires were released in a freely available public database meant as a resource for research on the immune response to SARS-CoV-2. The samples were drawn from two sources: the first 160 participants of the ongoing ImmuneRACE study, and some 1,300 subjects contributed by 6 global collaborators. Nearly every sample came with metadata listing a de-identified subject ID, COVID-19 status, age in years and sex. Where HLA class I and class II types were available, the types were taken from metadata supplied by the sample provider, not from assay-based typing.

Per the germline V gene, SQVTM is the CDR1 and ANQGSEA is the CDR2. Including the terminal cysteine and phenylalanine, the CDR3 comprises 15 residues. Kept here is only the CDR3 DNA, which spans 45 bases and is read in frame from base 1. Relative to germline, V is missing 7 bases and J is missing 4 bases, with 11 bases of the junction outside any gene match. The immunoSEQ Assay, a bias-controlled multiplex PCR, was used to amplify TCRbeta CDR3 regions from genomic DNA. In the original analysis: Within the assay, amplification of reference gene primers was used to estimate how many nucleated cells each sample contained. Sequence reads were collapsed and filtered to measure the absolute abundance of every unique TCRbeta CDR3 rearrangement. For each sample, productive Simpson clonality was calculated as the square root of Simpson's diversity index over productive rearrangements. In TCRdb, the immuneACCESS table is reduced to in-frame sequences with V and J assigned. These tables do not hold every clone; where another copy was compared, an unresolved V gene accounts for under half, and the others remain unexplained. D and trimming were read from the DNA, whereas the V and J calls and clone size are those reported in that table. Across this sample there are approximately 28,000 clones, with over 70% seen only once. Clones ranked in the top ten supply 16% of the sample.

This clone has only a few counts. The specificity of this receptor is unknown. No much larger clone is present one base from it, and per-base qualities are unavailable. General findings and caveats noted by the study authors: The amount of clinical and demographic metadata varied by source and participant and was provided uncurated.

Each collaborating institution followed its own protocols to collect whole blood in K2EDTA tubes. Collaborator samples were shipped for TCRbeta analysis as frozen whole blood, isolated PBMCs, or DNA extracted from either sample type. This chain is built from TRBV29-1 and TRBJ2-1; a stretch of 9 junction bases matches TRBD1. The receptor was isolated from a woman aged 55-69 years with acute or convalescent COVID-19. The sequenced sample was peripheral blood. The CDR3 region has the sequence CSAWSGTGIYNEQFF. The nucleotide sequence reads TGCAGCGCTTGGTCCGGGACAGGGATTTACAATGAGCAGTTCTTC.